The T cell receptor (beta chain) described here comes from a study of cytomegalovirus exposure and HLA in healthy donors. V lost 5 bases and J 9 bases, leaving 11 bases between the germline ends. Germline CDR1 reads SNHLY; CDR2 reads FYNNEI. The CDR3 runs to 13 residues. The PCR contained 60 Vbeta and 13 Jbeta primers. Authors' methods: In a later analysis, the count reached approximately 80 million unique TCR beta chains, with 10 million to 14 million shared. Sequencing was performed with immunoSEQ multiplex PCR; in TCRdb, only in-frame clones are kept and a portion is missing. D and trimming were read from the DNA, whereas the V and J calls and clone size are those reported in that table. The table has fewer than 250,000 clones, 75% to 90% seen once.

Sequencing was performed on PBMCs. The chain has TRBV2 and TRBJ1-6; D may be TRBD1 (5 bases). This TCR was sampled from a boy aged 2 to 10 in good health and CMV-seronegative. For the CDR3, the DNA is TGTGCCAGCAGTCCGGACGGGGGTTCACCCCTCCACTTT. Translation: CASSPDGGSPLHF. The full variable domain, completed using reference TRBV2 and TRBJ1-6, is EPEVTQTPSHQVTQMGQEVILRCVPISNHLYFYWYRQILGQKVEFLVSFYNNEISEKSEIFDDQFSVERPDGSNFTLKIRSTKLEDSAMYFCASSPDGGSPLHFGNGTRLTVT.